The 9 T cell receptor beta chains below all came from one sample that was sequenced in a study of cytomegalovirus exposure and HLA in healthy donors. The primer mix had 60 Vbeta and 13 Jbeta primers. TCRdb's copy holds only in-frame clones and misses some; the assay was immunoSEQ multiplex PCR. The sample records tens of thousands of clones, roughly 69% being singletons. What was sequenced was PBMCs. The receptors shown here come from a woman in her fifties or sixties in good health and CMV-seronegative.

The J gene is TRBJ1-2, the V gene TRBV7-6; 7 bases are a match to TRBD1. J gave up 6 bases and V 2 bases, and 9 bases lay outside the gene matches. Germline lookup yields CDR1 SGHVS and CDR2 FNYEAQ. CDR3 size: 15 residues. Written as DNA, the CDR3 is TGTGCCAGCAGCTTAACAGGGACAGCCTGGAATGGCTACACCTTC. It translates to CASSLTGTAWNGYTF.

The V call is TRBV7-9, the J call TRBJ1-2; 8 nucleotides match TRBD1. This CDR3 has 13 amino acids. J gave up 9 bases and V 2 bases, and 5 bases lay outside the gene matches. CDR1 is SEHNR and CDR2 is FQNEAQ in the germline V gene (reference sequence). This chain's CDR3 is CASSLKTGESYTF. As DNA, the CDR3 is TGTGCCAGCAGCTTAAAGACAGGGGAAAGCTACACCTTC.

The V and J genes are TRBV6-1 and TRBJ1-1; tentatively, D is TRBD1 (5 bases). CDR1 and CDR2 from the germline V gene are MNHNS and SASEGT. Trimming took off 8 bases at V and 3 bases at J, with 19 bases between the two ends. CDR3 length: 15 amino acids. The CDR3 spells CASSDNGGKDTEAFF. CDR3 DNA sequence: TGTGCCAGCTCTGACAACGGGGGAAAGGACACTGAAGCTTTCTTT.

The V gene is TRBV7-2, the J gene TRBJ2-5; no firm D call. CDR3 size: 16 residues. Germline CDR1 SGHTA, CDR2 FQGNSA. Trimming removed 5 bases from V and 5 bases from J, with 21 bases in between. Here the CDR3 DNA reads TGTGCCAGCAGCCCCCGAGGCTCATATGAGACGGAGACCCAGTACTTC. Protein: CASSPRGSYETETQYF.

The V gene is TRBV5-1, the J gene TRBJ2-5, with D possibly matching TRBD2 (5 bases). The CDR3 length is 14 residues. V lost 2 bases to trimming and J lost 5 bases, with 13 bases between them. Germline CDR1 is SGHRS and CDR2 is YFSETQ. The CDR3 DNA is TGCGCCAGCAGCTTCTCGGGATCCGGGGAGACCCAGTACTTC. Translated: CASSFSGSGETQYF. Drawing the rest from reference TRBV5-1 and TRBJ2-5, the complete variable domain is KAGVTQTPRYLIKTRGQQVTLSCSPISGHRSVSWYQQTPGQGLQFLFEYFSETQRNKGNFPGRFSGRQFSNSRSEMNVSTLELGDSALYLCASSFSGSGETQYFGPGTRLLVL.

This clone was counted only a few times. This chain links TRBV29-1 with TRBJ2-7, with TRBD1 identical over 9 bases. The germline gives CDR1 SQVTM, CDR2 ANQGSEA. The CDR3 has 14 amino acids. V shed 6 bases, J shed 6 bases, and the junction held 12 bases outside the gene matches. The chain's CDR3 is CSVSTGGSSLEQYF. CDR3 coding DNA: TGCAGCGTATCGACAGGGGGATCTTCCCTCGAGCAGTACTTC.

This rearrangement joins TRBV5-8 to TRBJ1-1; possible D gene TRBD1, 6 bases. The CDR3 has 16 amino acids. Germline V CDR1 and CDR2: SGHTS, YDEGEE. V lost 4 bases, J lost 5 bases, and 21 bases lay in between. In nucleotides, the CDR3 is TGTGCCAGCAGCCTAGAGACAGGACGGGTCGAAACTGAAGCTTTCTTT. Protein product: CASSLETGRVETEAFF.

CDR3 residues: CASSVVPDYEQYF. CDR3 in DNA: TGTGCCAGCAGCGTAGTTCCAGACTACGAGCAGTACTTC. The gene calls are TRBV9 and TRBJ2-7; no clear D gene. The CDR3 has 13 residues. Per germline, CDR1 SGDLS and CDR2 YYNGEE. Between the trimmed V and J ends, which lost 0 bases and 3 bases, there was a span of 7 bases.

This clone is categorized as medium-sized. The CDR3 DNA follows: TGCGCCAGCAGCGTGGAGCCAGGGGTTCAAAACATTCAGTACTTC. This sequence encodes CASSVEPGVQNIQYF. The chain carries TRBV5-1 and TRBJ2-4; possible D gene TRBD1, 6 bases. The V end was cut by 4 bases, the J end by 5 bases, with 16 bases between. CDR3 length: 15 residues. CDR1 and CDR2 from the germline V gene are SGHRS and YFSETQ. Using reference TRBV5-1 and TRBJ2-4 for the parts outside the CDR3, the full variable domain is KAGVTQTPRYLIKTRGQQVTLSCSPISGHRSVSWYQQTPGQGLQFLFEYFSETQRNKGNFPGRFSGRQFSNSRSEMNVSTLELGDSALYLCASSVEPGVQNIQYFGAGTRLSVL.